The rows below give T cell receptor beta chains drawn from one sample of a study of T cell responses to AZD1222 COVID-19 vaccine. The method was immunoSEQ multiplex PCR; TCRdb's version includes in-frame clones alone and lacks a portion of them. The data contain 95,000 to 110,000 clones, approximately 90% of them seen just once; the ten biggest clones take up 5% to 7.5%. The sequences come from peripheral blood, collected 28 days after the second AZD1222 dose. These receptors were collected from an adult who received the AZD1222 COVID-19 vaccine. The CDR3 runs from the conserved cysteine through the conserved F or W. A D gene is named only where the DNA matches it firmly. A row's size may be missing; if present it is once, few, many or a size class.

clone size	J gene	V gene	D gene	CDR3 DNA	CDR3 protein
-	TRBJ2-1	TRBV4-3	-	TGCGCCAGCAGCCAAGAAGGAGTATCCTACAATGAGCAGTTCTTC	CASSQEGVSYNEQFF
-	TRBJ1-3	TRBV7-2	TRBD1	TGTGCCAGCAGCTTAACTCCGGGACAGGGAAGCTCTGGAAACACCATATATTTT	CASSLTPGQGSSGNTIYF
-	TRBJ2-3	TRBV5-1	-	TGCGCCAGCAGCTTGGCCCGAGTCACAGATACGCAGTATTTT	CASSLARVTDTQYF
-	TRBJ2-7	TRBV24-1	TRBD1	TGTGCCACCAGTTCAGGGACGGGGAGCAGGGGGTACGAGCAGTACTTC	CATSSGTGSRGYEQYF
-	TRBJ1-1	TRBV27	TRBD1	TGTGCCAGCAGTGCGGGACAGCACCTGAACACTGAAGCTTTCTTT	CASSAGQHLNTEAFF
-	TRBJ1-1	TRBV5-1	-	TGCGCCAGCAGCAGGGACGGGGGGACCAACACTGAAGCTTTCTTT	CASSRDGGTNTEAFF
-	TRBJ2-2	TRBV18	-	TGTGCCAGCTCACCACCGACGGGAAACACCGGGGAGCTGTTTTTT	CASSPPTGNTGELFF
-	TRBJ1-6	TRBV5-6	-	TGTGCCAGCAGCTTGGCCCGGGGGCTGGGTTCACCCCTCCACTTT	CASSLARGLGSPLHF
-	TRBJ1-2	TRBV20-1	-	TGCAGTGCTAGTTTCAGGGGATATGGCTACACCTTC	CSASFRGYGYTF
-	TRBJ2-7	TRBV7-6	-	TGTGCCAGCAGCTCCCCGGGGGACGAGCAGTACTTC	CASSSPGDEQYF
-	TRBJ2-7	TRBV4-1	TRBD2	TGCGCCAGCAGCCTTAGCGGGGACTACGAGCAGTACTTC	CASSLSGDYEQYF
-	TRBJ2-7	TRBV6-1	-	TGTGCCAGCAGTGAAAAGGCTTGGCACGAGCAGTACTTC	CASSEKAWHEQYF
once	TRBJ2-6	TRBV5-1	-	TGCGCCAGCAGCTTGTCAGCAGGGGCCCTAGGAGGGGCCAACGTCCTGACTTTC	CASSLSAGALGGANVLTF
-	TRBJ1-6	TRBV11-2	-	TGTGCCAGCAGCTGGGACACCAATTCACCCCTCCACTTT	CASSWDTNSPLHF
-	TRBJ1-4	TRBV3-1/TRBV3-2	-	TGTGCCAGCAGCCAAACAACGGGGAAACTGTTTTTT	CASSQTTGKLFF
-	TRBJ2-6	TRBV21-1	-	TGTGCCAGCAGCAAAGGGAAGACAGGGGGCGATTCTGGGGCCAACGTCCTGACTTTC	CASSKGKTGGDSGANVLTF
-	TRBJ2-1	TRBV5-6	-	TGTGCCAGCATCCTTGGCGGGCTCAGTATCAATGAGCAGTTCTTC	CASILGGLSINEQFF
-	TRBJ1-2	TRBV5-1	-	TGCGCCAGCAGCGAGATGGGAGTAGCTAACTATGGCTACACCTTC	CASSEMGVANYGYTF
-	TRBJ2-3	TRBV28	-	TGTGCCAGCAGTTTACCGGGCCGCCCAGATACGCAGTATTTT	CASSLPGRPDTQYF
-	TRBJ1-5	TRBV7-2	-	TGTGCCAGCAGCTCGGAGACTGTTTATAGCAATCAGCCCCAGCATTTT	CASSSETVYSNQPQHF
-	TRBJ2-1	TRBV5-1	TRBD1	TGCGCCAGCAGCAATCGACCCGGGACAGGGGACAATGAGCAGTTCTTC	CASSNRPGTGDNEQFF
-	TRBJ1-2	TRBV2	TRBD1	TGTGCCAGTAGGGGGCAAGGCTACACCTTC	CASRGQGYTF
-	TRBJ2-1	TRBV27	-	TGTGCCAGCAGTCACCCGGGACTTTACAATGAGCAGTTCTTC	CASSHPGLYNEQFF
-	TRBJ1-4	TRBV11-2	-	TGTGCCAGCAGCTACAGGCCTAATGAAAAACTGTTTTTT	CASSYRPNEKLFF
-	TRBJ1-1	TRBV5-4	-	TGTGCCATCCGGGGGGGATTAGGCACTGAAGCTTTCTTT	CAIRGGLGTEAFF